This paragraph covers one TCR beta chain sequence. The record originates from a study of T-cell reconstitution after alpha-beta-depleted transplantation in children. It was with unique molecular identifiers that the TCRbeta library was prepared. TCRdb reanalysed the PCR reads using MiXCR and keeps one entry per CDR3 protein. The sample yields about 400,000 distinct CDR3 sequences, about 20% seen once. CDR3 size: 15 residues. With 5 bases clipped from V and 3 bases from J, the junction kept 9 bases outside the gene matches. Germline CDR1 is SQVTM and CDR2 is ANQGSEA. The chain uses TRBV29-1 and TRBJ2-3; 9 nucleotides align to TRBD2. Here the sequenced sample was PBMCs from the stem cell graft donor, taken from the stem cell graft. The receptor's source is a human donor who donated a stem cell graft to a child with acute myeloid leukemia. DNA of the CDR3: TGCAGCGTTCTCCTAGCGGGATCTGGGACAGATACGCAGTATTTT. As protein: CSVLLAGSGTDTQYF.